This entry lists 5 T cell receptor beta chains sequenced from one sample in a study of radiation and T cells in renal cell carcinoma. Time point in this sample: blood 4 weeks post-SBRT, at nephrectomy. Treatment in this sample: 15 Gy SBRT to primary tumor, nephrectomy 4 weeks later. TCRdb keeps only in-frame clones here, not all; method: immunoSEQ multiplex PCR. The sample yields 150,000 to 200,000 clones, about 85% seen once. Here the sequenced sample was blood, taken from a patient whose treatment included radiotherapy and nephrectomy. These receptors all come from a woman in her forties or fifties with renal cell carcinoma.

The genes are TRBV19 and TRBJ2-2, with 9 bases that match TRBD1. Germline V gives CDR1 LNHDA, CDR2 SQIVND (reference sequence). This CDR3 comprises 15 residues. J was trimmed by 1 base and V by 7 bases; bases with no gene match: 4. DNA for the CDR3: TGTGCCAGTAACCGGGACAGGGTGAACACCGGGGAGCTGTTTTTT. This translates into CASNRDRVNTGELFF.

The CDR3 nucleotides read TGTGCCAGCAGCATGGGAATATTAGAGACCCAGTACTTC. This codes for CASSMGILETQYF. This chain links TRBV11-1 with TRBJ2-5; D is unclear. Trimming pared 5 bases from V and 4 bases from J, leaving 11 bases between. CDR3 length equals 13 residues. CDR1 SGHAT and CDR2 FQDESV come from the germline V gene (reference sequence).

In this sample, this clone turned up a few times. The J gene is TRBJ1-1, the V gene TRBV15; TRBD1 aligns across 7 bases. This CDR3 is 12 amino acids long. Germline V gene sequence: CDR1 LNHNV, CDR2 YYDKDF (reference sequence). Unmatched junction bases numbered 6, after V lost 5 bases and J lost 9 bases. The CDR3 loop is CATSVTTGKAFF. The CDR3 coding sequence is TGTGCCACCAGCGTTACGACAGGGAAAGCTTTCTTT.

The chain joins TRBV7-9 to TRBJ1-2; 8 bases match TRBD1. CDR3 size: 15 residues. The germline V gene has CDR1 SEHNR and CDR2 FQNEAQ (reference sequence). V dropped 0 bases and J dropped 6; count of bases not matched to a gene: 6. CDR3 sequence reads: CASSLALTGEDGYTF. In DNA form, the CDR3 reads TGTGCCAGCAGCTTAGCGCTGACAGGGGAGGATGGCTACACCTTC. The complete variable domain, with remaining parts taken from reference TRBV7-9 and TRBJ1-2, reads DTGVSQNPRHKITKRGQNVTFRCDPISEHNRLYWYRQTLGQGPEFLTYFQNEAQLEKSRLLSDRFSAERPKGSFSTLEIQRTEQGDSAMYLCASSLALTGEDGYTFGSGTRLTVV.

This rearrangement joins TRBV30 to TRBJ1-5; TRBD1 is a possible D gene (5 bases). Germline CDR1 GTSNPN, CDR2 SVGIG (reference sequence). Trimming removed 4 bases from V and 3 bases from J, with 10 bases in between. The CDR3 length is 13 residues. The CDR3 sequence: CAWKGGDNQPQHF. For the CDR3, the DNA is TGTGCCTGGAAGGGAGGGGACAATCAGCCCCAGCATTTT.